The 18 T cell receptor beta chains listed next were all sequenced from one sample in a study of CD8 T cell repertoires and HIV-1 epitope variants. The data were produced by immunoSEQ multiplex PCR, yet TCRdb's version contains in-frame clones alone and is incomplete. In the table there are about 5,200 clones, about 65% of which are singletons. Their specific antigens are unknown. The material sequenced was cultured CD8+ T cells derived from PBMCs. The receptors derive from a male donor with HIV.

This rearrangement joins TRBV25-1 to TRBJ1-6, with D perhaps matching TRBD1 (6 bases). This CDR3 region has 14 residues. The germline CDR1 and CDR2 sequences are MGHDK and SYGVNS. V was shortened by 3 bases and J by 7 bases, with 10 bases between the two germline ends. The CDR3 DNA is TGTGCCAGCAGTGACCGGACAGCAAATTCACCCCTCCACTTT. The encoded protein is CASSDRTANSPLHF.

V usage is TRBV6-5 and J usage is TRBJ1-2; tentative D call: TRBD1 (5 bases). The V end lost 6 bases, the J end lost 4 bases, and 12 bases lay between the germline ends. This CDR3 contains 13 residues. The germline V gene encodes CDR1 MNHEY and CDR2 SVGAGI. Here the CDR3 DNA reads TGTGCCAGCAGCCGGGGGGGACCCTATGGCTACACCTTC. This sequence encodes CASSRGGPYGYTF.

CDR3 in DNA: TGTGCCAGCAGTCCAAGGGGGAGCAATCAGCCCCAGCATTTT. Translation gives CASSPRGSNQPQHF. The chain joins TRBV28 to TRBJ1-5; tentatively, D is TRBD1 (6 bases). V was shortened by 5 bases and J by 1 base, with 9 bases between the two germline ends. Germline lookup yields CDR1 MDHEN and CDR2 SYDVKM. This CDR3 is 14 amino acids long.

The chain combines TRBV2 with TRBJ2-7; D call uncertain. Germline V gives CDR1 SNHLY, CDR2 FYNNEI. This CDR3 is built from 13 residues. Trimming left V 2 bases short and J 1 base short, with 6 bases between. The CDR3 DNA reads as TGTGCCAGCAGTGAACAGCCTTCCTACGAGCAGTACTTC. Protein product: CASSEQPSYEQYF.

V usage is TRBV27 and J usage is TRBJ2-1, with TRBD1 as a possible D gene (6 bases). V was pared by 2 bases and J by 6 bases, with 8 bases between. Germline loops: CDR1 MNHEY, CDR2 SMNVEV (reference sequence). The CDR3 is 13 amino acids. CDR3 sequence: CASSLGQFNEQFF. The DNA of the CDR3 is TGTGCCAGCAGTTTAGGACAGTTCAATGAGCAGTTCTTC.

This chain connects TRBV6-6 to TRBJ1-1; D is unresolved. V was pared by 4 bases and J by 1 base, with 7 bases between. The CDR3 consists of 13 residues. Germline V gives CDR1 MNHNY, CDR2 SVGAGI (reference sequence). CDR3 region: CASSSDENTEAFF. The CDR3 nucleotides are TGTGCCAGCAGTTCGGACGAGAACACTGAAGCTTTCTTT.

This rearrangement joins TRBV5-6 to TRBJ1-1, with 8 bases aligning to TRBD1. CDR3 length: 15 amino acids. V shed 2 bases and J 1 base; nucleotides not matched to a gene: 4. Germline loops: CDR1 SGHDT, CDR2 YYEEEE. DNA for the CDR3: TGTGCCAGCAGCTTAGGCGACAGGGGGAACACTGAAGCTTTCTTT. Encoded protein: CASSLGDRGNTEAFF. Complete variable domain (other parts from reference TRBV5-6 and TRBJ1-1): DAGVTQSPTHLIKTRGQQVTLRCSPKSGHDTVSWYQQALGQGPQFIFQYYEEEERQRGNFPDRFSGHQFPNYSSELNVNALLLGDSALYLCASSLGDRGNTEAFFGQGTRLTVV.

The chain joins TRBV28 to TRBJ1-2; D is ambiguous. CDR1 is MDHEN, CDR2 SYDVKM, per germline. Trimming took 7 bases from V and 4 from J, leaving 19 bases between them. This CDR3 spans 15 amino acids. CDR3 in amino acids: CASTPGFEVAYGYTF. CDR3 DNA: TGTGCCAGCACCCCAGGTTTTGAAGTAGCCTATGGCTACACCTTC.

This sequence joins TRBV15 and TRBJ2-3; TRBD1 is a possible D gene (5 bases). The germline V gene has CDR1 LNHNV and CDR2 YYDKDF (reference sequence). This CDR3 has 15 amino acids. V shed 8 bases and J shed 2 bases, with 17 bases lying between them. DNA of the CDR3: TGTGCCACCGGGGATGGGTCAGGGAACACAGATACGCAGTATTTT. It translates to CATGDGSGNTDTQYF.

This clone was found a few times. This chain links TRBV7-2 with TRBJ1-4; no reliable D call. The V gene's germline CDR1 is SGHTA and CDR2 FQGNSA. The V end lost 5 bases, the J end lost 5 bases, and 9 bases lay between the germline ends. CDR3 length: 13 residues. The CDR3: CASSQVLNEKLFF. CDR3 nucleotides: TGTGCCAGCAGCCAGGTCCTCAATGAAAAACTGTTTTTT.

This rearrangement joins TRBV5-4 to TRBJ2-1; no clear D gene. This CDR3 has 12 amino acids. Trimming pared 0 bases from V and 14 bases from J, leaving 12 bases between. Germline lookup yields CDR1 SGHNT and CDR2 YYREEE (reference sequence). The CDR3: CASSLAGDDEFF. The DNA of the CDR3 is TGTGCCAGCAGCTTGGCCGGTGACGACGAGTTCTTC.

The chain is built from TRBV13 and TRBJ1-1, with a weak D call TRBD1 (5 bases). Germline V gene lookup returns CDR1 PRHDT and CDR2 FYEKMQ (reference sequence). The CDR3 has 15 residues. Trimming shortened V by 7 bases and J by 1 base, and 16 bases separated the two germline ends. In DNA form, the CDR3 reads TGTGCCAGCAAGACGCCGGGACGGAAGAACACTGAAGCTTTCTTT. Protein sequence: CASKTPGRKNTEAFF.

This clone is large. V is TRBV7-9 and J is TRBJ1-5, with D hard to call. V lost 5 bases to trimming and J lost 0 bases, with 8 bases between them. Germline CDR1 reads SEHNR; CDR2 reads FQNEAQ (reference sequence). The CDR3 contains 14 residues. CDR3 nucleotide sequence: TGTGCCAGCAGCCCGAGCTATAGCAATCAGCCCCAGCATTTT. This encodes CASSPSYSNQPQHF.

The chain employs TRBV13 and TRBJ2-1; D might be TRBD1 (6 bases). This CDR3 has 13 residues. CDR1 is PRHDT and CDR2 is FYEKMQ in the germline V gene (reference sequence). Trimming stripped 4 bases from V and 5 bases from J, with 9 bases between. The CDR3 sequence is CASSSTGNNEQFF. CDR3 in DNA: TGTGCCAGCAGCTCTACAGGGAACAATGAGCAGTTCTTC.

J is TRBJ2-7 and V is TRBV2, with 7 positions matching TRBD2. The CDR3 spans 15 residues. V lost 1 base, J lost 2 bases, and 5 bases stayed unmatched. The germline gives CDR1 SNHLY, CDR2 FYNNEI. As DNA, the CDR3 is TGTGCCAGCAGTGAAGGGCTAGCGGTCGCCTACGAGCAGTACTTC. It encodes CASSEGLAVAYEQYF.

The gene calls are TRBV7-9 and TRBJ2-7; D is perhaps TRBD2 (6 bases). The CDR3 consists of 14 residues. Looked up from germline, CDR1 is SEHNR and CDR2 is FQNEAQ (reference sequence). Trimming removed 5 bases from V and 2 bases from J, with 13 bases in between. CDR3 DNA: TGTGCCAGCAGCGCCTTTAGCGGCCCCTACGAGCAGTACTTC. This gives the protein CASSAFSGPYEQYF.

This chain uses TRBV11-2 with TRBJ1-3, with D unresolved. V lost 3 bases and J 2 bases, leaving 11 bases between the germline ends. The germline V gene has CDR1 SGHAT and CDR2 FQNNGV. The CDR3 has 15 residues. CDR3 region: CASSFSTAPGNTIYF. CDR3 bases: TGTGCCAGCAGCTTCTCTACAGCCCCTGGAAACACCATATATTTT.

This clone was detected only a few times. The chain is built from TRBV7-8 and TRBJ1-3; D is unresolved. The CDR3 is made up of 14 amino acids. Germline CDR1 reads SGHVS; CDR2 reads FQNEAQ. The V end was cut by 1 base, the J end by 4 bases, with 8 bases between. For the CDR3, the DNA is TGTGCCAGCAGCTTAGAGGGTACGGGAAACACCATATATTTT. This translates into CASSLEGTGNTIYF. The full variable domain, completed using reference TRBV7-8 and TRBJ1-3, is GAGVSQSPRYKVAKRGQDVALRCDPISGHVSLFWYQQALGQGPEFLTYFQNEAQLDKSGLPSDRFFAERPEGSVSTLKIQRTQQEDSAVYLCASSLEGTGNTIYFGEGSWLTVV.